The source of this T cell receptor (beta chain) is a study of vaccination effects on CD4 cells after COVID-19. Overall study results and limits: Clones arising from infection and from vaccination showed marked clonal contraction late after vaccination. The study dataset contains few convalescent patients and includes no early post-infection timepoints.

At the end of 9 to 11 days of culture, CD4+ T cells were isolated. Nucleocapsid antibodies were negative in the vaccine recipients, who had never had SARS-CoV-2 infection. Days 3 and 7 saw half the medium replaced with IL-2 medium. Per germline, CDR1 SNHLY and CDR2 FYNNEI. The V end lost 5 bases, the J end lost 2 bases, and 9 bases lay between the germline ends. The CDR3 length is 13 residues. Libraries were prepared by immunoSEQ multiplex PCR; TCRdb keeps only in-frame clonotypes and omits some of them. In the table there are some 39,000 clones, around 80% of which are singletons. As to this clone: Its antigen is not known.

This TCR was sampled from a human donor who received a COVID-19 vaccine. The chain carries TRBV2 and TRBJ1-1; a possible D gene is TRBD1 (5 bases). Sample: CD4+ T cells from PBMCs cultured without peptide, taken before COVID-19 vaccination. CDR3 sequence (DNA): TGTGCCAGCAGTCAAGGACAAAACACTGAAGCTTTCTTT. Amino acid sequence: CASSQGQNTEAFF.